The sequence of this T cell receptor (beta chain) was determined in a study of blood T cell repertoires in COVID-19. Study as a whole: COVID-19 samples collected from the United States, Italy and Spain covered acute and convalescent phases.

This clone was seen only a few times. The CDR3 is made up of 14 amino acids. V lost 7 bases and J lost 1, with 13 bases in between. In germline, CDR1 is GTSNPN, CDR2 SVGIG (reference sequence). Enrollees, roughly 18 to 90 years old, lived in about two dozen US areas. Participants were placed into cohorts based on the clinical history they reported. Per the original data handling: Amplifying reference gene primers gave estimates of nucleated cell counts. Assay used: immunoSEQ multiplex PCR; TCRdb lists only in-frame clones, some missing. That table is the source of V, J and clone size, and D and trimming were worked out from the DNA. The table includes about 200,000 clones, 76% detected once.

The TCR originated in a woman aged 50 to 60 with acute COVID-19. Sample: PBMCs or T cells enriched from blood (not recorded which). This chain joins TRBV30 and TRBJ1-4; tentatively, D is TRBD1 (6 bases). The CDR3 coding sequence is TGTGCCTTACAGGGAGTGGTAACTAATGAAAAACTGTTTTTT. It encodes CALQGVVTNEKLFF. Full variable domain (outside the CDR3, taken from reference TRBV30 and TRBJ1-4): SQTIHQWPATLVQPVGSPLSLECTVEGTSNPNLYWYRQAAGRGLQLLFYSVGIGQISSEVPQNLSASRPQDRQFILSSKKLLLSDSGFYLCALQGVVTNEKLFFGSGTQLSVL.